This TCR beta chain comes out of a study of blood T cell repertoires in COVID-19. Two consecutive negative NP/OP PCR tests, clearance, or resolved symptoms defined Cohort 3 recovery. The V gene's germline CDR1 is SGHTA and CDR2 FQGTGA. V dropped 7 bases and J dropped 4; count of bases not matched to a gene: 7. This CDR3 is built from 14 residues. Source study methods: Reference gene primers were amplified, and this amplification served to estimate nucleated cell counts. Using immunoSEQ multiplex PCR, the repertoire was profiled, and TCRdb retains in-frame clones only, with some absent. V and J calls and clone size are copied from that table; D and trimming were computed from the DNA. The table lists 300,000 to 450,000 clones, around 89% of them singletons.

The TCR comes from a man aged 18 to 29 who had recovered from COVID-19. The chain has TRBV7-3 and TRBJ2-1, with TRBD1 identical over 7 bases. The sequencing input was PBMCs or T cells enriched from blood (not recorded which). This CDR3 reads CASNRQGKYNEQFF. Written as DNA, the CDR3 is TGTGCCAGCAACCGACAGGGCAAATACAATGAGCAGTTCTTC.